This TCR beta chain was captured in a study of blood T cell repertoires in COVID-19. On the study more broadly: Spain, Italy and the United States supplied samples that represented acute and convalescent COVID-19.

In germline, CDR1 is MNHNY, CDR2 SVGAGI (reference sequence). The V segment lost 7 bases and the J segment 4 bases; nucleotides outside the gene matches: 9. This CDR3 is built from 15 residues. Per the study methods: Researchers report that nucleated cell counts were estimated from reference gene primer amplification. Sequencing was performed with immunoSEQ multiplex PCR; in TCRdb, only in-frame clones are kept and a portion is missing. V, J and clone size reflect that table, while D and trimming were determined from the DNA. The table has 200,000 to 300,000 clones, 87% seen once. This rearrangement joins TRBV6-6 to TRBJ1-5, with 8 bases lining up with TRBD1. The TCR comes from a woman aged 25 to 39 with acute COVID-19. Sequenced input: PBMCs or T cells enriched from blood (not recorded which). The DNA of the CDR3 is TGTGCCAGCACCCACAGGGGGGGGTGGAATCAGCCCCAGCATTTT. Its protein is CASTHRGGWNQPQHF.